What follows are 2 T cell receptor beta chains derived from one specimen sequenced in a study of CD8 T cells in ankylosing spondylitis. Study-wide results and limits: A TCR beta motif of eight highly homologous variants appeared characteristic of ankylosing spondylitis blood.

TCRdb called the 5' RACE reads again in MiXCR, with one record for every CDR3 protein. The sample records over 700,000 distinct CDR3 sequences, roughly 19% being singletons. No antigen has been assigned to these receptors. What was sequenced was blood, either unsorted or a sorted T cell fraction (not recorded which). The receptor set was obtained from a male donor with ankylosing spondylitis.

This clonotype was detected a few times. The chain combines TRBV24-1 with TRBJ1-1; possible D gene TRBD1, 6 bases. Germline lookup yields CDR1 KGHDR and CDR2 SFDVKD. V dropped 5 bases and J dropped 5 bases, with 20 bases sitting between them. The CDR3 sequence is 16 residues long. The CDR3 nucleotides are TGTGCCACCAGTGCCGGGAGCGGGGAGGGGGGGACTGAAGCTTTCTTT. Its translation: CATSAGSGEGGTEAFF.

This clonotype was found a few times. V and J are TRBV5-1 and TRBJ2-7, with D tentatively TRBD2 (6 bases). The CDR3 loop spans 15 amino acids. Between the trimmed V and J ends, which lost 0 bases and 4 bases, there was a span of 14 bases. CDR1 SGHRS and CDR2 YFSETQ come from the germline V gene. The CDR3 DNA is TGCGCCAGCAGCTTGGGCTGGGGGGAGGAGTACGAGCAGTACTTC. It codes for CASSLGWGEEYEQYF.